The 32 T cell receptor beta chains below come from one sample, sequenced in a study of regulatory T cells in long-lasting Graves disease. Time point: newly diagnosed GD, antithyroid drugs for less than 3 months. PBMC RNA served as the TCR library source. Combining iRepertoire HTBI primers with Arm-PCR of CDR3 regions, the authors built TCR beta libraries. TCRdb reprocessed the multiplex PCR reads via MiXCR and lists one record per CDR3 protein. The data hold 400,000 to 500,000 distinct CDR3 sequences, with around 15% observed a single time. The same data also went into a second study, on T cells in Graves' hyperthyroidism and ophthalmopathy.

Source: peripheral blood mononuclear cells (PBMCs), taken at new diagnosis, from a patient treated with antithyroid drugs. Source of these receptors: a woman younger than 45 with Graves disease.

V is TRBV27 and J is TRBJ2-7; 8 nucleotides match TRBD2. J lost 5 bases, V lost 4 bases, and 4 bases had no gene match. Looked up from germline, CDR1 is MNHEY and CDR2 is SMNVEV (reference sequence). The CDR3 length is 13 residues. The CDR3 bases are TGTGCCAGCAGTTGGACTAGCCGCGACGAGCAGTACTTC. It specifies CASSWTSRDEQYF.

The V call is TRBV20-1, the J call TRBJ2-6; tentatively, D is TRBD1 (5 bases). Germline V gene data show CDR1 as DFQATT and CDR2 as SNEGSKA (reference sequence). The CDR3 loop spans 17 amino acids. V was shortened by 2 bases and J by 5 bases, with 19 bases between the two germline ends. The CDR3 sequence: CSARPTSGSSRANVLTF. In DNA, the CDR3 is TGCAGTGCTAGACCCACGTCAGGGTCGTCTCGGGCCAACGTCCTGACTTTC.

There are many counts of this clonotype. The CDR3 is CASSPATSGKPYEQYF. The CDR3 bases are TGCGCCAGCAGCCCGGCGACTAGCGGGAAACCCTACGAGCAGTACTTC. The chain joins TRBV5-1 to TRBJ2-7, with TRBD2 matching 11 bases. Germline values: CDR1 SGHRS, CDR2 YFSETQ. The CDR3 is 16 residues long. With V trimmed by 4 bases and J by 2 bases, 8 bases remained unmatched.

This chain uses TRBV27 with TRBJ2-3, with D uncertain. The CDR3 consists of 11 residues. Trimming took off 10 bases at V and 4 bases at J, with 9 bases between the two ends. CDR1 and CDR2 from the germline V gene are MNHEY and SMNVEV (reference sequence). This CDR3 is CATTWADTQYF. Written as DNA, the CDR3 is TGTGCCACCACCTGGGCAGATACGCAGTATTTT.

This clonotype was counted ten times or more. The rearrangement links TRBV5-1 to TRBJ2-7; D is ambiguous. The CDR3 runs 14 residues. Germline loops: CDR1 SGHRS, CDR2 YFSETQ. The ends were cut back, 6 bases at V and 2 bases at J, with 15 bases in the middle. Here the CDR3 DNA reads TGCGCCAGCAAGGGCTCACCCGAGACCTACGAGCAGTACTTC. This encodes CASKGSPETYEQYF.

As for this clonotype: The junction does not match germline at one end; this may be a read error. The chain joins TRBV5-5 to TRBJ1-1; TRBD1 might be the D (6 bases). The CDR3 extends over 15 amino acids. CDR1 is SGHKS and CDR2 is YYEKEE in the germline V gene (reference sequence). CDR3 protein: CASRIGTSGITEDFF. The DNA of the CDR3 is TGTGCCAGCCGAATCGGGACATCAGGAATCACTGAAGATTTCTTT.

The CDR3 DNA is TGTGCCAGCAGTTTAGGAGGGAGTGAGTACGAGCAGTACTTC. It yields the protein CASSLGGSEYEQYF. The J gene is TRBJ2-7, the V gene TRBV12-3 or TRBV12-4, with a possible D match to TRBD2 (5 bases). V lost 1 base, J lost 4 bases, and 11 bases lay in between. The CDR3 runs 14 residues.

The sample holds many counts of this clonotype. J is TRBJ1-2 and V is TRBV20-1; D remains unclear. This CDR3 is built from 12 residues. In germline, CDR1 is DFQATT, CDR2 SNEGSKA (reference sequence). The germline V and J ends were trimmed by 3 bases and 4 bases, with 9 bases remaining between them. The CDR3 protein is CSASGGIYGYTF. CDR3 coding DNA: TGCAGTGCTAGCGGAGGGATCTATGGCTACACCTTC.

The V gene is TRBV29-1, the J gene TRBJ2-7, with a tentative D call TRBD1 (6 bases). This CDR3 has 12 amino acids. The V and J ends lost 6 bases and 6 bases respectively, with 15 bases between them. The germline V gene has CDR1 SQVTM and CDR2 ANQGSEA. In nucleotides, the CDR3 is TGCAGCGTACGCACAGGGTTGGGCGAGCAGTACTTC. Residues: CSVRTGLGEQYF.

This chain uses TRBV9 with TRBJ1-4; a weak D match, TRBD1 (6 bases). V lost 3 bases and J lost 7, with 19 bases in between. Germline loops: CDR1 SGDLS, CDR2 YYNGEE. The CDR3 loop spans 16 amino acids. In nucleotides, the CDR3 is TGTGCCAGCAGCGCTACCCCACAGGGAGCCCGTGAAAAACTGTTTTTT. Translating gives CASSATPQGAREKLFF. Full variable domain (remainder filled in from reference TRBV9 and TRBJ1-4): DSGVTQTPKHLITATGQRVTLRCSPRSGDLSVYWYQQSLDQGLQFLIQYYNGEERAKGNILERFSAQQFPDLHSELNLSSLELGDSALYFCASSATPQGAREKLFFGSGTQLSVL.

This clonotype was picked up a small number of times. The chain has TRBV28 and TRBJ2-2, with D unclear. V shed 8 bases and J shed 1 base, with 8 bases lying between them. Germline V gives CDR1 MDHEN, CDR2 SYDVKM. CDR3 length: 13 residues. CDR3 region: CASDDLNTGELFF. The CDR3 DNA sequence: TGTGCCAGCGACGACCTGAACACCGGGGAGCTGTTTTTT.

This clonotype has at least ten counts. The chain combines TRBV30 with TRBJ2-3; D not certain. This CDR3 spans 14 amino acids. The V end was cut by 3 bases, the J end by 3 bases, with 13 bases between. Germline V gene data show CDR1 as GTSNPN and CDR2 as SVGIG (reference sequence). CDR3 nucleotide sequence: TGTGCCTGGAGGGGCCTAGTTGAGACAGATACGCAGTATTTT. This translates into CAWRGLVETDTQYF.

This chain connects TRBV7-9 to TRBJ2-1; no definite D call. The CDR3 loop spans 14 amino acids. V was cut by 5 bases and J by 6 bases, with 14 bases left in between. Germline V gene data show CDR1 as SEHNR and CDR2 as FQNEAQ (reference sequence). The CDR3 coding sequence is TGTGCCAGCAGCCGCGAATTTGTAAGCAATGAGCAGTTCTTC. It yields the protein CASSREFVSNEQFF.

This chain uses TRBV4-2 with TRBJ1-5; perhaps TRBD1 as D (6 bases). Trimming took off 0 bases at V and 4 bases at J, with 19 bases between the two ends. The CDR3 has 18 residues. Germline V CDR1 and CDR2: LGHNA, YNFKEQ. CDR3 residues: CASSQDHPAGAGNQPQHF. CDR3 coding DNA: TGTGCCAGCAGCCAAGATCACCCCGCAGGGGCGGGAAATCAGCCCCAGCATTTT.

Worth noting for this clonotype: With a much larger clone just one base away, this may be a read error. The chain joins TRBV7-8 to TRBJ2-1, with 8 bases matching TRBD1. V lost 3 bases and J lost 10; bases outside the gene matches: 8. The CDR3 loop spans 14 amino acids. CDR1 SGHVS and CDR2 FQNEAQ come from the germline V gene. In nucleotides, the CDR3 is TGTGCCAGCAGCTTCCGGACAGGGCCGGACGAGCAGTTCTTC. Protein product: CASSFRTGPDEQFF.

This clonotype was observed many times. The rearrangement joins TRBV20-1 to TRBJ2-7; D is perhaps TRBD1 (6 bases). Germline assignment: CDR1 DFQATT and CDR2 SNEGSKA (reference sequence). This CDR3 contains 14 residues. Trimming pared 0 bases from V and 0 bases from J, leaving 9 bases between. This chain's CDR3 is CSARDTGSSYEQYF. CDR3 coding DNA: TGCAGTGCTAGAGATACAGGGAGCTCCTACGAGCAGTACTTC.

At least ten counts were recorded for this clonotype. The chain is built from TRBV9 and TRBJ1-1, with D unclear. The V end lost 3 bases, the J end lost 3 bases, and 15 bases lay between the germline ends. In germline, CDR1 is SGDLS, CDR2 YYNGEE. CDR3 length equals 15 residues. This CDR3 is CASSAKNREDTEAFF. Written as DNA, the CDR3 is TGTGCCAGCAGCGCAAAAAACCGGGAGGACACTGAAGCTTTCTTT.

The gene calls are TRBV5-6 and TRBJ2-7, with TRBD1 matching over 7 bases. The V and J ends lost 4 bases and 3 bases, in that order; junction bases with no gene match: 7. The V gene's germline CDR1 is SGHDT and CDR2 YYEEEE. CDR3 length: 14 residues. CDR3 residues: CASSRPGQLYEQYF. The CDR3 bases are TGTGCCAGCAGCAGGCCGGGACAGCTCTACGAGCAGTACTTC.

The V call is TRBV6-1, the J call TRBJ2-5, with unresolved D. CDR1 and CDR2 (germline): MNHNS, SASEGT. The CDR3 runs 13 residues. The V end was cut by 6 bases, the J end by 5 bases, with 13 bases between. In DNA, the CDR3 is TGTGCCAGCAGAGTTCTCTCTCAGGAGACCCAGTACTTC. Protein product: CASRVLSQETQYF.

V and J are TRBV7-8 and TRBJ2-1; maybe TRBD1 (5 bases). The germline V gene has CDR1 SGHVS and CDR2 FQNEAQ. The V gene lost 3 bases and the J gene lost 4 bases, with 13 bases spanning the gap. The CDR3 has 15 amino acids. DNA for the CDR3: TGTGCCAGCAGCTTTGGCGCGAGACAGTACAATGAGCAGTTCTTC. Its protein product is CASSFGARQYNEQFF.

This clonotype was seen ten or more times. The chain combines TRBV5-4 with TRBJ2-7; 13 bases agree with TRBD2. The CDR3 runs 16 residues. CDR1 and CDR2 (germline): SGHNT, YYREEE (reference sequence). J gave up 0 bases and V 6 bases, and 6 bases lay outside the gene matches. The CDR3 loop is CASTGLAGVDSYEQYF. The CDR3 region has the DNA TGTGCCAGCACCGGACTAGCGGGAGTAGACTCCTACGAGCAGTACTTC.

This clonotype has only a few counts. The V gene is TRBV13, the J gene TRBJ2-3; 7 nucleotides line up with TRBD2. The germline gives CDR1 PRHDT, CDR2 FYEKMQ (reference sequence). V lost 4 bases and J lost 4; bases outside the gene matches: 20. The CDR3 is 19 amino acids. CDR3 bases: TGTGCCAGCAGCTCACGACTAGCCACGCAGGGAACGGGTGCAGATACGCAGTATTTT. This codes for CASSSRLATQGTGADTQYF.

The gene calls are TRBV20-1 and TRBJ2-2, with 8 bases matching TRBD2. CDR1 DFQATT and CDR2 SNEGSKA come from the germline V gene (reference sequence). V shed 0 bases, J shed 7 bases, and the junction held 10 bases outside the gene matches. CDR3 length equals 16 residues. CDR3 sequence (DNA): TGCAGTGCTAGAGATATGAGGCTAGCGGGCCTCGGGGAGCTGTTTTTT. This sequence encodes CSARDMRLAGLGELFF.

Concerning this clonotype itself: A single base separates this from a much larger clone, so it may be a read error. It is likely a read error, because the conserved phenylalanine at the end of the CDR3 is missing. The gene calls are TRBV6-5 and TRBJ2-7; 14 bases are shared with TRBD2. V dropped 4 bases and J dropped 0; count of bases not matched to a gene: 8. This CDR3 comprises 18 residues. Germline V lookup: CDR1 MNHEY, CDR2 SVGAGI. The chain's CDR3 is CASSFRLAGGGLSYEQYL. CDR3 sequence (DNA): TGTGCCAGCAGTTTTCGACTAGCGGGAGGGGGCCTCTCCTACGAGCAGTACCTC.

The chain combines TRBV27 with TRBJ1-6; D gene uncertain. The CDR3 extends over 15 amino acids. Germline CDR1 and CDR2: MNHEY and SMNVEV (reference sequence). The ends were cut back, 3 bases at V and 10 bases at J, with 16 bases in the middle. CDR3 loop: CASSFQDGRRSPLHF. The CDR3 DNA sequence: TGTGCCAGCAGTTTCCAGGACGGGAGGCGATCACCCCTCCACTTT.

This clonotype was picked up one time. The chain is built from TRBV18 and TRBJ2-7, with 11 bases aligning to TRBD2. Per the germline V gene, CDR1 is KGHSH and CDR2 is LQKENI. Losses at the gene ends were 3 bases for V and 2 bases for J; bases not matched to a gene: 15. This CDR3 is 19 amino acids long. The CDR3 DNA sequence: TGTGCCAGCTCACCGGGCCGTACGGTAGCGGGAGGGCCCCCCTACGAGCAGTACTTC. As protein: CASSPGRTVAGGPPYEQYF.

V and J are TRBV28 and TRBJ2-1, with 10 nucleotides matching TRBD2. CDR1 is MDHEN, CDR2 SYDVKM, per germline. The CDR3 is made up of 16 amino acids. V shed 5 bases and J 4 bases; nucleotides not matched to a gene: 8. Written as DNA, the CDR3 is TGTGCCAGCAGTGATCTAGCGGGGGCCAGATACAATGAGCAGTTCTTC. The encoded protein is CASSDLAGARYNEQFF.

At least ten counts were recorded for this clonotype. The chain joins TRBV27 to TRBJ2-3; D gene unclear. The CDR3 is 15 amino acids. Germline values: CDR1 MNHEY, CDR2 SMNVEV (reference sequence). Trimming pared 6 bases from V and 5 bases from J, leaving 18 bases between. The CDR3 bases are TGTGCCAGCAGCAAACGGGCCAGGCTGGTAGATACGCAGTATTTT. Amino acids: CASSKRARLVDTQYF.

This clonotype was seen ten or more times. This chain uses TRBV7-9 with TRBJ2-7; tentatively, D is TRBD2 (5 bases). Between the trimmed V and J ends, which lost 4 bases and 2 bases, there was a span of 15 bases. The CDR3 sequence is 15 residues long. Germline V gene sequence: CDR1 SEHNR, CDR2 FQNEAQ (reference sequence). DNA for the CDR3: TGTGCCAGCAGCTCAGGCCTCGGCGGGCCCTACGAGCAGTACTTC. As protein: CASSSGLGGPYEQYF.

This sequence joins TRBV10-1 and TRBJ2-3; the match to TRBD2 covers 11 bases. The CDR3 has 16 amino acids. J gave up 5 bases and V 3 bases, and 7 bases lay outside the gene matches. Germline V gene lookup returns CDR1 WNHNN and CDR2 SYGVQD (reference sequence). CDR3 in DNA: TGCGCCAGCAGTGAAGGTACTAGCGGGAGCGGAGATACGCAGTATTTT. Protein sequence: CASSEGTSGSGDTQYF.

There are many counts of this clonotype. The gene calls are TRBV5-6 and TRBJ2-3; 11 bases fit TRBD2. Germline assignment: CDR1 SGHDT and CDR2 YYEEEE. The V gene end was trimmed by 3 bases and the J gene end by 1 base; junction bases not matched to a gene: 13. This CDR3 comprises 19 residues. In DNA form, the CDR3 reads TGTGCCAGCAGCTCCGAAGCTTATTTTAGCGGGAGGGGCACAGATACGCAGTATTTT. Its protein product is CASSSEAYFSGRGTDTQYF.

This clonotype was seen more than once but under ten times. CDR3 amino acids: CASSQEGAVGGYTF. For the CDR3, the DNA is TGTGCCAGCAGCCAAGAGGGGGCGGTAGGTGGCTACACCTTC. The chain links TRBV3-1 to TRBJ1-2, with D perhaps TRBD1 (6 bases). The germline V gene has CDR1 LGHDT and CDR2 YNNKEL (reference sequence). The CDR3 covers 14 residues. V shed 0 bases and J shed 7 bases, with 12 bases lying between them.